This entry is about one T cell receptor beta chain. This record belongs to a study of blood T cells in healthy people across ages. This CDR3 spans 14 amino acids. The germline V and J ends were trimmed by 3 bases and 1 base, with 8 bases remaining between them. The germline V gene encodes CDR1 SNHLY and CDR2 FYNNEI. A second about 6 to 12 cycle PCR used barcoded and J-beta primers. TCRdb ran MiXCR on the 5' RACE reads and lists one entry per CDR3 protein. The sample lists over 1,300,000 distinct CDR3 sequences; around 55% were seen once. Sequencing used blood. The sequence came from a man between 18 and 35 years old in good health. V and J are TRBV2 and TRBJ2-3; D unclear. CDR3 loop: CASSDLTGTDTQYF. The CDR3 DNA sequence: TGTGCCAGCAGTGATCTCACCGGCACAGATACGCAGTATTTT.